This passage covers 12 T cell receptor beta chains from one sample sequenced in a study of response to subunit inactivated influenza vaccine. TCRdb re-analysed the RT-PCR reads in MiXCR, keeping a single row per CDR3 protein. The sample carries hundreds of thousands of distinct CDR3 sequences, 18% recorded once. Sequences were derived from PBMCs from blood, sampled 5 to 6 days after vaccination. The receptors shown here come from a man aged 50 to 59 who received an inactivated influenza vaccine.

A note on this clonotype: One base away lies a much larger clone, so this may be a sequencing read error. The chain combines TRBV27 with TRBJ1-1; the D gene is possibly TRBD1 (6 bases). This CDR3 is 14 amino acids long. CDR1 MNHEY and CDR2 SMNVEV come from the germline V gene (reference sequence). The germline V and J ends were trimmed by 8 bases and 1 base, with 14 bases remaining between them. Written as DNA, the CDR3 is TGTGCCAGCTGGACAGAGGATTGGAACACTGAAGCTTTCTTT. It translates to CASWTEDWNTEAFF.

This clonotype has a handful of counts. The genes are TRBV29-1 and TRBJ2-7; 9 nucleotides match TRBD1. The germline gives CDR1 SQVTM, CDR2 ANQGSEA. V dropped 7 bases and J dropped 4; count of bases not matched to a gene: 5. The CDR3 length is 12 residues. The CDR3 here is CSGGQGSYEQYF. The CDR3, as DNA: TGCAGCGGTGGACAGGGGAGTTACGAGCAGTACTTC.

In its sample, this clonotype was seen a few times. V usage is TRBV30 and J usage is TRBJ2-2; no clear D gene. The V gene's germline CDR1 is GTSNPN and CDR2 SVGIG (reference sequence). The CDR3 consists of 13 residues. The ends were cut back, 0 bases at V and 8 bases at J, with 10 bases in the middle. The CDR3 reads CAWSVHVPGELFF. The CDR3 DNA follows: TGTGCCTGGAGTGTACATGTCCCAGGGGAGCTGTTTTTT.

This clonotype was seen at least ten times. The chain uses TRBV5-1 and TRBJ2-3; weak D call: TRBD1 (6 bases). V lost 4 bases to trimming and J lost 3 bases, with 21 bases between them. The CDR3 covers 17 residues. Germline loops: CDR1 SGHRS, CDR2 YFSETQ. The CDR3 nucleotides are TGCGCCAGCAGCGGAGGAGCCGGGACACCAGGGACAGATACGCAGTATTTT. As protein: CASSGGAGTPGTDTQYF.

The J gene is TRBJ2-3, the V gene TRBV11-2; a weak D match, TRBD1 (6 bases). CDR1 and CDR2 (germline): SGHAT, FQNNGV. Trimming removed 5 bases at V and 11 bases at J, with 23 bases between. The CDR3 runs 15 residues. CDR3 in DNA: TGTGCCAGCAGCCTCCCCCTTGAATATGGGACACAGCAGTATTTT. Translated, it gives CASSLPLEYGTQQYF.

The chain is built from TRBV6-4 and TRBJ2-3, with D unresolved. This CDR3 is built from 14 residues. V lost 2 bases, J lost 3 bases, and 9 bases lay in between. CDR1 is MRHNA and CDR2 is SNTAGT in the germline V gene. The CDR3 bases are TGTGCCAGCAGTGACCCTCCCCTGACAGATACGCAGTATTTT. It yields the protein CASSDPPLTDTQYF.

The V gene is TRBV24-1, the J gene TRBJ1-1; D is uncertain. The germline V gene has CDR1 KGHDR and CDR2 SFDVKD. V was cut by 2 bases and J by 8 bases, with 11 bases left in between. The length of the CDR3 is 13 residues. This CDR3 is CATSDSGFREAFF. CDR3 DNA: TGTGCCACCAGTGATTCGGGGTTCCGGGAAGCTTTCTTT.

This clonotype was recorded a few times. The rearrangement links TRBV12-3 or TRBV12-4 to TRBJ2-5, with 10 bases that match TRBD2. The trim removed 7 bases at V and 5 bases at J, leaving 7 bases unmatched. The CDR3 runs 14 residues. The CDR3: CASMKRGGWETQYF. The CDR3 DNA sequence: TGTGCCAGCATGAAGCGGGGGGGCTGGGAGACCCAGTACTTC.

This clonotype was observed a few times. The rearrangement links TRBV12-3 or TRBV12-4 to TRBJ2-7; D gene unclear. This CDR3 contains 13 residues. Trimming took 5 bases from V and 2 from J, leaving 10 bases between them. The CDR3 is CASSLSTTYEQYF. In DNA, the CDR3 is TGTGCCAGCAGTCTTTCCACTACCTACGAGCAGTACTTC.

This clonotype turned up a few times. The V call is TRBV24-1, the J call TRBJ2-1; 8 bases match TRBD2. Germline CDR1 and CDR2: KGHDR and SFDVKD. The CDR3 contains 18 residues. Losses at the gene ends were 5 bases for V and 0 bases for J; bases not matched to a gene: 11. The CDR3 region is CATSGGGGRFDSYNEQFF. DNA of the CDR3: TGTGCCACCAGTGGCGGCGGGGGGCGTTTTGACTCCTACAATGAGCAGTTCTTC.

This clonotype turned up a few times. CDR3 nucleotide sequence: TGCAGCGTTGCCCGGGAAAGGGCAGATACGCAGTATTTT. Translating it yields CSVARERADTQYF. The chain couples TRBV29-1 to TRBJ2-3, with D perhaps matching TRBD2 (5 bases). The CDR3 is 13 amino acids. Germline V CDR1 and CDR2: SQVTM, ANQGSEA. Trimming left V 4 bases short and J 4 bases short, with 12 bases between.

This clonotype has just a few counts. This chain joins TRBV11-2 and TRBJ2-5; 8 nucleotides line up with TRBD1. The CDR3 covers 16 residues. CDR1 is SGHAT and CDR2 is FQNNGV in the germline V gene. Trimming at V came to 0 bases and at J to 3 bases, leaving 6 bases not matched to a gene. CDR3 coding DNA: TGTGCCAGCAGCTTAGATGTGGCAGGGGGCGAAGAGACCCAGTACTTC. Amino acids: CASSLDVAGGEETQYF.